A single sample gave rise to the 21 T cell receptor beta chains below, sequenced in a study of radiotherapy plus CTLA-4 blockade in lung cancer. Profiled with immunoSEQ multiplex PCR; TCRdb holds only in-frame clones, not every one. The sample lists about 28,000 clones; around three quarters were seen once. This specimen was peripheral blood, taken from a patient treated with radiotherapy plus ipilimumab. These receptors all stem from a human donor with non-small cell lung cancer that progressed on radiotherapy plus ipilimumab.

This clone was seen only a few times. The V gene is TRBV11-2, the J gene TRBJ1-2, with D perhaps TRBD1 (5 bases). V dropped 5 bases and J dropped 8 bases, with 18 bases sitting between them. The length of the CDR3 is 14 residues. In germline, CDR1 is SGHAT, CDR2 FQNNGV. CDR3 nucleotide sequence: TGTGCCAGCAGCGAAAAGACAGCGAACCAAGGCTACACCTTC. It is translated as CASSEKTANQGYTF.

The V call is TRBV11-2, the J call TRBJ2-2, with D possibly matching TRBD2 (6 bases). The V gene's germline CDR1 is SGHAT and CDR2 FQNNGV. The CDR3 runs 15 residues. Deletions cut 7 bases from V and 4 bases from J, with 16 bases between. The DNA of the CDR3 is TGTGCCAGCACCCCGCTAGTCGGGAGCACCGGGGAGCTGTTTTTT. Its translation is CASTPLVGSTGELFF. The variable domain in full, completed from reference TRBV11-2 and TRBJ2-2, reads EAGVAQSPRYKIIEKRQSVAFWCNPISGHATLYWYQQILGQGPKLLIQFQNNGVVDDSQLPKDRFSAERLKGVDSTLKIQPAKLEDSAVYLCASTPLVGSTGELFFGEGSRLTVL.

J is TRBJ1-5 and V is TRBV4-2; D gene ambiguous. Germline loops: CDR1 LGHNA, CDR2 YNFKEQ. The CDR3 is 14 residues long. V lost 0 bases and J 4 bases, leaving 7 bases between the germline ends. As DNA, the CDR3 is TGTGCCAGCAGCCAAGATAGTCAGAATCAGCCCCAGCATTTT. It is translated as CASSQDSQNQPQHF.

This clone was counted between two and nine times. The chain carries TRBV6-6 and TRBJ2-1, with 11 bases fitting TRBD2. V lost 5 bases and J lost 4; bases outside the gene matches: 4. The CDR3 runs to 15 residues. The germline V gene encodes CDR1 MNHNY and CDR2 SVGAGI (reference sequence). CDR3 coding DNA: TGTGCCAGCAGTAAGGGACTAGCGGTTTACAATGAGCAGTTCTTC. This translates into CASSKGLAVYNEQFF.

For the CDR3, the DNA is TGTGCCAGCAGCTTACAGCGGGAGGTGGTTGAGCAGTTCTTC. It codes for CASSLQREVVEQFF. The rearrangement joins TRBV7-9 to TRBJ2-1, with 9 bases fitting TRBD2. The CDR3 extends over 14 amino acids. Germline loops: CDR1 SEHNR, CDR2 FQNEAQ (reference sequence). J was trimmed by 9 bases and V by 2 bases; bases with no gene match: 5.

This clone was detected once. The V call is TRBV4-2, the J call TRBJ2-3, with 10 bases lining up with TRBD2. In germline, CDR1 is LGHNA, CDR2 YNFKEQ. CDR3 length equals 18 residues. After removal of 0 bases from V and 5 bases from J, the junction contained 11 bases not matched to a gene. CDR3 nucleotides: TGTGCCAGCAGCCAAGATAGATTGGCTAGCGGGGGAGGAGATACGCAGTATTTT. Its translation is CASSQDRLASGGGDTQYF.

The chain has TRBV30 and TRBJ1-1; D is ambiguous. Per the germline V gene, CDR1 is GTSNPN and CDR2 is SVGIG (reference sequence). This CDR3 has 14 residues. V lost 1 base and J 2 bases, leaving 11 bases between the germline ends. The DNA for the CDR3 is TGTGCCTGGAGTGGGCCAGGCCCTAACACTGAAGCTTTCTTT. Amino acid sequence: CAWSGPGPNTEAFF.

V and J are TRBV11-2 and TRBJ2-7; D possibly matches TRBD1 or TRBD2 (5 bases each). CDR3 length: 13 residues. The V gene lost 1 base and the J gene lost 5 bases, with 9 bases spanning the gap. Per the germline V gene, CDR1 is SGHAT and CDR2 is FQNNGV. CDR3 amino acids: CASSLGGANEQYF. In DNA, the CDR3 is TGTGCCAGCAGCTTAGGAGGGGCTAACGAGCAGTACTTC.

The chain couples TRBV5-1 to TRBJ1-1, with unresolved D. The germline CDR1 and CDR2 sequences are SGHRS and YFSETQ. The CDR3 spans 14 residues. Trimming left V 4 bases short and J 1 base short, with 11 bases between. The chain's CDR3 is CASSPSTENTEAFF. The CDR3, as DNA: TGCGCCAGCAGCCCGTCGACGGAGAACACTGAAGCTTTCTTT.

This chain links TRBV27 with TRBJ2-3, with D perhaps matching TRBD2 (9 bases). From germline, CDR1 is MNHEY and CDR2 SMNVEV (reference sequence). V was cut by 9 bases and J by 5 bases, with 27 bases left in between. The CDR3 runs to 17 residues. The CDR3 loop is CASSTSSGTGRRDTQYF. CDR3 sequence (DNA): TGTGCCAGTTCCACCTCTAGCGGGACAGGTCGTAGAGATACGCAGTATTTT.

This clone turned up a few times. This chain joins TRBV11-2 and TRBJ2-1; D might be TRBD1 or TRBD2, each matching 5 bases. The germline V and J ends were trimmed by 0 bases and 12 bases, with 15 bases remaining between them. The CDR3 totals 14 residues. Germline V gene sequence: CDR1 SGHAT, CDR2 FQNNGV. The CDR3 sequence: CASSLESRGPSQFF. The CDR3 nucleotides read TGTGCCAGCAGCTTAGAAAGTCGGGGCCCTTCGCAGTTCTTC.

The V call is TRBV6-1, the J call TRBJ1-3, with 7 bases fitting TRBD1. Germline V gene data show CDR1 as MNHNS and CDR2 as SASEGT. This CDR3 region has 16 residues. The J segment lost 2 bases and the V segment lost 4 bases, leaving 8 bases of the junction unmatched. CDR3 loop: CASSVLGQSPGNTIYF. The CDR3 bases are TGTGCCAGCAGTGTTTTGGGACAGAGTCCTGGAAACACCATATATTTT.

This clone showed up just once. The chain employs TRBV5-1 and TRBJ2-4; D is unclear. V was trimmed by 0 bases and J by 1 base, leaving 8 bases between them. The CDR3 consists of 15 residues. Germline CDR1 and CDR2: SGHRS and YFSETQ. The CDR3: CASSLDLAAKNIQYF. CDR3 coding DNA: TGCGCCAGCAGCTTGGATCTGGCGGCCAAAAACATTCAGTACTTC.

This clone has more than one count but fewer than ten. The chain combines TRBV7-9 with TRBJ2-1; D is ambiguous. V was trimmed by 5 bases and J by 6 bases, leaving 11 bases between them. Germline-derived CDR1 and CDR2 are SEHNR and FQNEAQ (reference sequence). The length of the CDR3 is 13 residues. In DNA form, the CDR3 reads TGTGCCAGCAGCGAAGACCTCATCAATGAGCAGTTCTTC. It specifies CASSEDLINEQFF. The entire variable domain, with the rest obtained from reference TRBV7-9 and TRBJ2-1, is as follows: DTGVSQNPRHKITKRGQNVTFRCDPISEHNRLYWYRQTLGQGPEFLTYFQNEAQLEKSRLLSDRFSAERPKGSFSTLEIQRTEQGDSAMYLCASSEDLINEQFFGPGTRLTVL.

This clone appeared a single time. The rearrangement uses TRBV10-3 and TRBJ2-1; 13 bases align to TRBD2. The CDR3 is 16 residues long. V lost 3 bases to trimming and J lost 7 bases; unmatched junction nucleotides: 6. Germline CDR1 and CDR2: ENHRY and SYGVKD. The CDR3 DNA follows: TGTGCCATCAGTGAAGGGGGACTAGCGGGAAGGAATGAGCAGTTCTTC. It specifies CAISEGGLAGRNEQFF.

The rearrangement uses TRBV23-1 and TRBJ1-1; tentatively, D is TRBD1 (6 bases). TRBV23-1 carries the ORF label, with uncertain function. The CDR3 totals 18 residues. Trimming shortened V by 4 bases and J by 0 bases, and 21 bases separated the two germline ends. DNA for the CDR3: TGCGCCAGCAGTCCATACCCTCTGGGGGGGGCCCTGAACACTGAAGCTTTCTTT. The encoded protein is CASSPYPLGGALNTEAFF.

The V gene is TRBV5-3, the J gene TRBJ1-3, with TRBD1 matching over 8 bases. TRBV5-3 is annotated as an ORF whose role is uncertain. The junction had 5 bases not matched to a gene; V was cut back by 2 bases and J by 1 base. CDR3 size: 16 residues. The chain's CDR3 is CARSFHRDRSGNTIYF. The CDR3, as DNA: TGTGCCAGAAGCTTCCACCGGGACAGGTCTGGAAACACCATATATTTT.

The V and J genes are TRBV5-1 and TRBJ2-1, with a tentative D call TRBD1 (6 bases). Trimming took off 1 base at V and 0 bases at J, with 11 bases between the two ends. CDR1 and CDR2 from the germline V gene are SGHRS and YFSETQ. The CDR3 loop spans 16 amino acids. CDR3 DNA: TGCGCCAGCAGCTTGTCGGGGACAAACTCCTACAATGAGCAGTTCTTC. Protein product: CASSLSGTNSYNEQFF.

The CDR3: CASSVGQASYEQYF. In DNA form, the CDR3 reads TGTGCCAGCAGCGTAGGACAGGCCTCATACGAGCAGTACTTC. The V call is TRBV9, the J call TRBJ2-7; TRBD1 is a possible D gene (6 bases). Germline V gene data show CDR1 as SGDLS and CDR2 as YYNGEE. V was clipped by 0 bases and J by 4 bases, with 11 bases between them. This CDR3 contains 14 residues.

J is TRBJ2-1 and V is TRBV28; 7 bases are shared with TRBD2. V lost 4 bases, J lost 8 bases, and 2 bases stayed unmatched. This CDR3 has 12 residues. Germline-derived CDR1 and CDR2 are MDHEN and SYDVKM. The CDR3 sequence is CASSWGGDEQFF. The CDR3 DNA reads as TGTGCCAGCAGTTGGGGGGGGGATGAGCAGTTCTTC.

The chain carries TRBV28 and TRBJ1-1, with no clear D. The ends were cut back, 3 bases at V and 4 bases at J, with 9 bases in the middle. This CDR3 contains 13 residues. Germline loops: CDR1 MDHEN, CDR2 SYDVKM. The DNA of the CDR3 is TGTGCCAGCAGTTTGAGTAGAGGCACTGAAGCTTTCTTT. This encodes CASSLSRGTEAFF.